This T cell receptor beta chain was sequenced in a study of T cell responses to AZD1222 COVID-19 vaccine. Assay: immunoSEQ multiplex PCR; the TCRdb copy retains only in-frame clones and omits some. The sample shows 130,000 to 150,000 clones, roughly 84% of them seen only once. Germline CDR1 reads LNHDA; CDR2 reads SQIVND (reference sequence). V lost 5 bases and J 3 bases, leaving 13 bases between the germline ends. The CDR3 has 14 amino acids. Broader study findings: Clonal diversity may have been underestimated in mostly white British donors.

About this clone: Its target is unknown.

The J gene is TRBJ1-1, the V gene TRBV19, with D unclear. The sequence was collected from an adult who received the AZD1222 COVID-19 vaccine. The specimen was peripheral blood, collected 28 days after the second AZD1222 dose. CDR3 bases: TGTGCCAGTAGTTTAGGATTCAAACACACTGAAGCTTTCTTT. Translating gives CASSLGFKHTEAFF.